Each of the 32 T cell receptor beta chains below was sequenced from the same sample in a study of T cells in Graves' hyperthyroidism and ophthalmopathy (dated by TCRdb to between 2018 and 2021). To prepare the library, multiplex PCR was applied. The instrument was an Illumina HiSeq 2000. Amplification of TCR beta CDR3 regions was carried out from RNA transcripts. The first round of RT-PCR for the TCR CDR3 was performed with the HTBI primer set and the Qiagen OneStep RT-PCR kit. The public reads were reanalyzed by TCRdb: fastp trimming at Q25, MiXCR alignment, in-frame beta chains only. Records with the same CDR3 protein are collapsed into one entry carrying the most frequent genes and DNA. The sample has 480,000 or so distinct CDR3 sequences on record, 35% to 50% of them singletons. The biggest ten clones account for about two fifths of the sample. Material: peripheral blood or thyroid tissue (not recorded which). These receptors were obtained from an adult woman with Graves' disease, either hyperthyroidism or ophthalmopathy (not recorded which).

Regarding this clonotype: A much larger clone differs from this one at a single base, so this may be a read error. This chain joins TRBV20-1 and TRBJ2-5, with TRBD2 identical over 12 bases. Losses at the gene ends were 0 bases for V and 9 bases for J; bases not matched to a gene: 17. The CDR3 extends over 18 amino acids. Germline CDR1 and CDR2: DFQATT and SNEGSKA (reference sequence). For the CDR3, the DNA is TGCAGTGCTAGAGACCCTAGCGGGAGGGCCCCGATGGATGAGGCCCAGTACTTC. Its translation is CSARDPSGRAPMDEAQYF.

The CDR3 is CAISMSTGANVLTF. The DNA for the CDR3 is TGTGCCATCAGTATGTCTACTGGGGCCAACGTCCTGACTTTC. The chain has TRBV10-3 and TRBJ2-6; D is unclear. V was pared by 5 bases and J by 2 bases, with 7 bases between. Germline CDR1 ENHRY, CDR2 SYGVKD. This CDR3 is built from 14 residues.

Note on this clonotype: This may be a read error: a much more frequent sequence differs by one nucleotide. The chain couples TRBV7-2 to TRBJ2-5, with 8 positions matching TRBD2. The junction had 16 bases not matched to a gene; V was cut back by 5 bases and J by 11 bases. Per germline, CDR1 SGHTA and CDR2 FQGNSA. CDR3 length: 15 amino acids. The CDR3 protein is CASSPLSGGRGEQYF. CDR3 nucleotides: TGTGCCAGCAGCCCACTAAGCGGGGGAAGAGGAGAGCAGTACTTC.

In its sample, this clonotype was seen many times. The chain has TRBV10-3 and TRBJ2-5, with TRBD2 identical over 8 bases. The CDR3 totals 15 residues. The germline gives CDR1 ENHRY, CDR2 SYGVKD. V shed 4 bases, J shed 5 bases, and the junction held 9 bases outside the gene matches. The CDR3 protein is CAISGSGNLPETQYF. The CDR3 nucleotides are TGTGCCATCAGTGGTAGCGGGAACCTCCCGGAGACCCAGTACTTC.

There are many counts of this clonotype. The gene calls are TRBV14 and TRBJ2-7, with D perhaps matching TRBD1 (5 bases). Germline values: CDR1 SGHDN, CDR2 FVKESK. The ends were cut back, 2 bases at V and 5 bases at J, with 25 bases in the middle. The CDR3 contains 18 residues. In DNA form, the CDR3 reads TGTGCCAGCAGCCAAAAAAGGGGCCCTTACGTAAGGAGAAACGAGCAGTACTTC. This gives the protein CASSQKRGPYVRRNEQYF.

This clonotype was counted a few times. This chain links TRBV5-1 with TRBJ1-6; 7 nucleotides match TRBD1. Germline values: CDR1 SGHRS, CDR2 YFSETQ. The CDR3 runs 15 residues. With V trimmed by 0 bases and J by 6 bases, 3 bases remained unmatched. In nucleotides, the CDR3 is TGCGCCAGCAGCTTGGAACAGGGGCCTAATTCACCCCTCCACTTT. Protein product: CASSLEQGPNSPLHF. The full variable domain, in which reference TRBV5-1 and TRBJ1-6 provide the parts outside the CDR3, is KAGVTQTPRYLIKTRGQQVTLSCSPISGHRSVSWYQQTPGQGLQFLFEYFSETQRNKGNFPGRFSGRQFSNSRSEMNVSTLELGDSALYLCASSLEQGPNSPLHFGNGTRLTVT.

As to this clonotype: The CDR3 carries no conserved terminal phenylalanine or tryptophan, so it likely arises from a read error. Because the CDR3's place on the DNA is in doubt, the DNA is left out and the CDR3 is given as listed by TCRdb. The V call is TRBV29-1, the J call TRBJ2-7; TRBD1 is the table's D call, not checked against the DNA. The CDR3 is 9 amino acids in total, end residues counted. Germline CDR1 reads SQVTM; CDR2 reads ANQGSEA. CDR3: CSVDGGQNT.

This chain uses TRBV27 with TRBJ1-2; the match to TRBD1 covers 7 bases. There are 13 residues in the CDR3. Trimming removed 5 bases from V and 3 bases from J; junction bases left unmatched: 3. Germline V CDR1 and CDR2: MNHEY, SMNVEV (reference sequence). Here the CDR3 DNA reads TGTGCCAGCAGTGCCGGGACAGACTATGGCTACACCTTC. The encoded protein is CASSAGTDYGYTF.

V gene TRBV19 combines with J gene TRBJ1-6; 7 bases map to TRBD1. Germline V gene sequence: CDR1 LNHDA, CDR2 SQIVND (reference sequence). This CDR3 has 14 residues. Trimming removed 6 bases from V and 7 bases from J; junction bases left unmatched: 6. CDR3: CASSVQGSNSPLHF. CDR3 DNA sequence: TGTGCCAGTAGCGTACAGGGGAGCAATTCACCCCTCCACTTT.

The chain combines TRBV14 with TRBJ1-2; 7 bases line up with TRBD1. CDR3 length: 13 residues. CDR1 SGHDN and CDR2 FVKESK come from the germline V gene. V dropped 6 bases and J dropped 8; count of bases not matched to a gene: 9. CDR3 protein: CASSRDRELGYTF. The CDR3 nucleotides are TGTGCCAGCAGTCGAGACAGGGAGCTAGGCTACACCTTC.

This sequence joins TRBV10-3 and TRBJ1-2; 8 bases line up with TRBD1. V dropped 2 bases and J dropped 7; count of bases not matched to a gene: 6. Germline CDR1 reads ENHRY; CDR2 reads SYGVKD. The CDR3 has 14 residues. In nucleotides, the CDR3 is TGTGCCATCAGTGAGACCGGGACAGGCTGTGGCTACACCTTC. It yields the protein CAISETGTGCGYTF.

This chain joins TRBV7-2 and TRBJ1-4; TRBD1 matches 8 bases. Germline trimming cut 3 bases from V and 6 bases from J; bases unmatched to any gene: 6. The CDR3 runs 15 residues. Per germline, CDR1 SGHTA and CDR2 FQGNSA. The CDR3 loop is CASSFGQGRHEKLFF. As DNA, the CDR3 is TGTGCCAGCAGCTTCGGACAGGGACGGCATGAAAAACTGTTTTTT.

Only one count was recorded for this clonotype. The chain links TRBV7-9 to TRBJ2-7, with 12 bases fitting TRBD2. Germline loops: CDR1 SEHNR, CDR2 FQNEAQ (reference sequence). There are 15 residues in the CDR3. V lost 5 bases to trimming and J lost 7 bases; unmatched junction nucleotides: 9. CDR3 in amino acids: CASSPILAGGLEQYF. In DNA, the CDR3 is TGTGCCAGCAGCCCAATACTAGCGGGAGGACTGGAGCAGTACTTC.

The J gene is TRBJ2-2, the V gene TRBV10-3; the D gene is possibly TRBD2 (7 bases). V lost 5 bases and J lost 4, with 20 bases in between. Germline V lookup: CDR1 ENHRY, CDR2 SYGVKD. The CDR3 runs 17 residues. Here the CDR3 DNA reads TGTGCCATCAGTCTAAAGTTACGCGGGGGCGGCACCGGGGAGCTGTTTTTT. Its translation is CAISLKLRGGGTGELFF.

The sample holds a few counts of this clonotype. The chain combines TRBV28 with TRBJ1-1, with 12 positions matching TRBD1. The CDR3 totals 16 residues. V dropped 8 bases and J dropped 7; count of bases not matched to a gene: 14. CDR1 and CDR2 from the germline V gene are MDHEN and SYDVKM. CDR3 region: CASLGSSGTGGLEAFF. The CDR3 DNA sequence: TGTGCCAGCTTGGGGTCGTCGGGGACAGGGGGCCTTGAAGCTTTCTTT.

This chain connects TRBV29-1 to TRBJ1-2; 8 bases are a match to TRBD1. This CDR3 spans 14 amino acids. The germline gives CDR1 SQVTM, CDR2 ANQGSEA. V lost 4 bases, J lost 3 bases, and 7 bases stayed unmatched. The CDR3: CSVGGQGDDYGYTF. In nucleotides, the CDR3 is TGCAGCGTTGGTGGACAGGGAGACGACTATGGCTACACCTTC.

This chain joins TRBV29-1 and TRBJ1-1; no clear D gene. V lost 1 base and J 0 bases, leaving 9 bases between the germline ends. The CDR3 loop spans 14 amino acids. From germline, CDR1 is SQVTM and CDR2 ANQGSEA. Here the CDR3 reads CSVEGGGMNTEAFF. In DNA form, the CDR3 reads TGCAGCGTTGAAGGGGGAGGAATGAACACTGAAGCTTTCTTT.

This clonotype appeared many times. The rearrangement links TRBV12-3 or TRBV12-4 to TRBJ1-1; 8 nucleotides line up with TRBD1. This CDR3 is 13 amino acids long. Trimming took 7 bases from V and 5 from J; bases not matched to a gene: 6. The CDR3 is CASTLDRVTEAFF. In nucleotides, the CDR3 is TGTGCCAGCACCCTGGACAGGGTAACTGAAGCTTTCTTT.

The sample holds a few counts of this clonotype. The CDR3 is CAWTGGMNTEAFF. CDR3 in DNA: TGTGCCTGGACGGGAGGGATGAACACTGAAGCTTTCTTT. This rearrangement joins TRBV30 to TRBJ1-1; no reliable D call. The CDR3 runs 13 residues. V was pared by 4 bases and J by 0 bases, with 9 bases between. CDR1 is GTSNPN, CDR2 SVGIG, per germline (reference sequence).

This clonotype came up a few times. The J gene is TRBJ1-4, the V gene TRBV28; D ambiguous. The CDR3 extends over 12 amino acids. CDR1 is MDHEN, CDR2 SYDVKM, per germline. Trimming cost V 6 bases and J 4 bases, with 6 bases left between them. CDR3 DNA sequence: TGTGCCAGCAGCAAAATTAATGAAAAACTGTTTTTT. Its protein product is CASSKINEKLFF.

The CDR3: CASSYKTSGDYEQYF. The CDR3 DNA is TGTGCCAGCAGCTACAAAACTAGCGGGGATTACGAGCAGTACTTC. The rearrangement links TRBV7-8 to TRBJ2-7, with 10 positions matching TRBD2. V lost 4 bases to trimming and J lost 4 bases; unmatched junction nucleotides: 7. The CDR3 totals 15 residues. Germline V gene sequence: CDR1 SGHVS, CDR2 FQNEAQ.

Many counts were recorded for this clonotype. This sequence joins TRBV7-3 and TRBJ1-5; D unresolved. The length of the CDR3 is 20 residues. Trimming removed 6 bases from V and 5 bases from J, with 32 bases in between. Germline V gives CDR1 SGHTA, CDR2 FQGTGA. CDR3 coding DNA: TGTGCCAGCAGGTTTAACGTCTTTTGTTATCCTCTACCAACTGATCAGCCCCAGCATTTT. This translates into CASRFNVFCYPLPTDQPQHF. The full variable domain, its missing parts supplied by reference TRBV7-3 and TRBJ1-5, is GAGVSQTPSNKVTEKGKYVELRCDPISGHTALYWYRQSLGQGPEFLIYFQGTGAADDSGLPNDRFFAVRPEGSVSTLKIQRTERGDSAVYLCASRFNVFCYPLPTDQPQHFGDGTRLSIL.

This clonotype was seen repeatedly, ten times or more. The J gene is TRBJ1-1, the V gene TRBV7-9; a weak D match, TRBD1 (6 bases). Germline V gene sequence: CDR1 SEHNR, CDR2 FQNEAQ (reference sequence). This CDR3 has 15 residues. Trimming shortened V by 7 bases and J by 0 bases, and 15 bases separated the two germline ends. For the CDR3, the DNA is TGTGCCAGCACCCCTCAAGGGACAATGAACACTGAAGCTTTCTTT. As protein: CASTPQGTMNTEAFF. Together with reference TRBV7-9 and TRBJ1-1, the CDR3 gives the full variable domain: DTGVSQNPRHKITKRGQNVTFRCDPISEHNRLYWYRQTLGQGPEFLTYFQNEAQLEKSRLLSDRFSAERPKGSFSTLEIQRTEQGDSAMYLCASTPQGTMNTEAFFGQGTRLTVV.

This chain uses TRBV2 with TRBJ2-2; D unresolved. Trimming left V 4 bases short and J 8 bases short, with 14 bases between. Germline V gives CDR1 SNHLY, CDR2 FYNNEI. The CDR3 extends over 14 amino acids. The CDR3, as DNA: TGTGCCAGCAGTGTAGAATGGAATTCGGGGGAGCTGTTTTTT. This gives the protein CASSVEWNSGELFF.

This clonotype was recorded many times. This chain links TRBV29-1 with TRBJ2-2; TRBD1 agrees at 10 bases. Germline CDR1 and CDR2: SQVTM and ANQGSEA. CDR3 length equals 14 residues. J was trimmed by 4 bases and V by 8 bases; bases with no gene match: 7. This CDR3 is CSFRTGGSTGELFF. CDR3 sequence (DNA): TGCAGCTTTAGGACAGGGGGTAGCACCGGGGAGCTGTTTTTT.

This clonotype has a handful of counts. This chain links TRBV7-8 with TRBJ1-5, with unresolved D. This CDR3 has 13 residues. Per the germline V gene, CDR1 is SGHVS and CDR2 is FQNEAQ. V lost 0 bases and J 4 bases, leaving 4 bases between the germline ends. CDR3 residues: CASSLAFNQPQHF. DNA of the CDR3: TGTGCCAGCAGCTTAGCGTTTAATCAGCCCCAGCATTTT.

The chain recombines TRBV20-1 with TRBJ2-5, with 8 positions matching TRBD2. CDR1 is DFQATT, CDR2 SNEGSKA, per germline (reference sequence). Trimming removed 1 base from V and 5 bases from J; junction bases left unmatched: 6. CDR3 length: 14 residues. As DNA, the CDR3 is TGCAGTGCTAGAGTTGCGGGAGGTCGGGAGACCCAGTACTTC. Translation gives CSARVAGGRETQYF.

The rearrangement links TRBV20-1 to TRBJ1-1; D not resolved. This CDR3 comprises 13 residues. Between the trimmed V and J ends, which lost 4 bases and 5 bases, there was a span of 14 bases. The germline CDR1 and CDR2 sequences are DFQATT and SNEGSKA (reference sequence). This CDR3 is CSAKTQYGTEAFF. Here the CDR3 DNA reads TGCAGTGCTAAGACCCAATACGGGACTGAAGCTTTCTTT.

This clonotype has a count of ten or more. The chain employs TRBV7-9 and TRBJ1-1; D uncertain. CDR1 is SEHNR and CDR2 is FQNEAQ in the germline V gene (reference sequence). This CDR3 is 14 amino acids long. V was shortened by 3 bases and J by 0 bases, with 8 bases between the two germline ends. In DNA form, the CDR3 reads TGTGCCAGCAGCTTCCTGGCCCTGAACACTGAAGCTTTCTTT. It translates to CASSFLALNTEAFF.

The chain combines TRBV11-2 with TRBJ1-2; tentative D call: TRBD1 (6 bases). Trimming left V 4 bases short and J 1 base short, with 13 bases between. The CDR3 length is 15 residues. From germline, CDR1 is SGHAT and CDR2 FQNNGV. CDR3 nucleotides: TGTGCCAGCAGCTGGGGGCGCGGGGGTAACTATGGCTACACCTTC. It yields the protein CASSWGRGGNYGYTF.

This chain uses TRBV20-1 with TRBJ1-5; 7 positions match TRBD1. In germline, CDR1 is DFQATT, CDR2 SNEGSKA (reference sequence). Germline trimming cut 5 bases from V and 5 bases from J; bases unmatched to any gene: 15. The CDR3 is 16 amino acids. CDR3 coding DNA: TGCAGTGCTCATATACTGACAGGGCTCGAAGATCAGCCCCAGCATTTT. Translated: CSAHILTGLEDQPQHF.

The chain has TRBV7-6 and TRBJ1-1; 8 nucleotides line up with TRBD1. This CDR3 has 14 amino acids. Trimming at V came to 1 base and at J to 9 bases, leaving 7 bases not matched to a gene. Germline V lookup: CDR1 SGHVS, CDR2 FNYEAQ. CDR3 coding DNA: TGTGCCAGCAGCTTAGGGTCAGGGGGCGGAAAAGCTTTCTTT. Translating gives CASSLGSGGGKAFF.